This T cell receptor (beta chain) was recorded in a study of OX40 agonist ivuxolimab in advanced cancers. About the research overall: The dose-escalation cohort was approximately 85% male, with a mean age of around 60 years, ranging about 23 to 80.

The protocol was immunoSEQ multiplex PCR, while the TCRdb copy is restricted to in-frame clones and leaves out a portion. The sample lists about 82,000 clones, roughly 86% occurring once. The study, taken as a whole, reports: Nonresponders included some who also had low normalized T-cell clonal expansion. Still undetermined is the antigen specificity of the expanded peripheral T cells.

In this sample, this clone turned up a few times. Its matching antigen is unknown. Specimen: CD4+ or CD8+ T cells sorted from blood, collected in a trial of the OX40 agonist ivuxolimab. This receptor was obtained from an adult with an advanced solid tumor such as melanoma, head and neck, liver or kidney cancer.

CDR3 amino acids: CASSQGSRTDTQYF. CDR3 bases: TGCGCCAGCAGCCAAGGCAGTCGCACAGATACGCAGTATTTT. This chain links TRBV4-3 with TRBJ2-3; unclear D gene. This CDR3 is 14 amino acids long. The V end was cut by 1 base, the J end by 1 base, with 6 bases between. CDR1 and CDR2 (germline): LGHNA, YSLEER.